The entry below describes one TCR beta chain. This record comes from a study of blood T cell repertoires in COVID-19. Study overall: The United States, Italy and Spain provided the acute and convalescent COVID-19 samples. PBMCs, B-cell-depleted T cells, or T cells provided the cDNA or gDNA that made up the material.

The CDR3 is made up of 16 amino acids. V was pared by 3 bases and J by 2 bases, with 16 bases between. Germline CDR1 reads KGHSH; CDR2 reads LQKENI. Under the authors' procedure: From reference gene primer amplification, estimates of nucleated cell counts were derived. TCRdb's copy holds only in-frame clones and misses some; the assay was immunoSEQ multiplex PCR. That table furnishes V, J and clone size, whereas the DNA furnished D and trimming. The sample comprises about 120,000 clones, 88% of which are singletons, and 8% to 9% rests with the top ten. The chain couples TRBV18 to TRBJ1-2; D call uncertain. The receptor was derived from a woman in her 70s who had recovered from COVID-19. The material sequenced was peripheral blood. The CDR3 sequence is CASSPLGGEVNYGYTF. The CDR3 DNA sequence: TGTGCCAGCTCACCGCTCGGTGGGGAGGTGAACTATGGCTACACCTTC.